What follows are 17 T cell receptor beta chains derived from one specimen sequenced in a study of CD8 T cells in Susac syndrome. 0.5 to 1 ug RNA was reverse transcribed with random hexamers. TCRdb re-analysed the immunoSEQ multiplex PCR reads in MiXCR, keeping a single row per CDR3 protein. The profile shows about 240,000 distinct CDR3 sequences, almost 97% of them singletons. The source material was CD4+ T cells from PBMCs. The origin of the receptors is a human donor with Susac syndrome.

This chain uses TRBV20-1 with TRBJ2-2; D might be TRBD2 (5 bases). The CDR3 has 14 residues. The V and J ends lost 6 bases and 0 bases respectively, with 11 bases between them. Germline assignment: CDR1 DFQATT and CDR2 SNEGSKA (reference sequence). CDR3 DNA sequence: TGCAGTGCAATCACCGGGGCGAACACCGGGGAGCTGTTTTTT. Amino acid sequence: CSAITGANTGELFF.

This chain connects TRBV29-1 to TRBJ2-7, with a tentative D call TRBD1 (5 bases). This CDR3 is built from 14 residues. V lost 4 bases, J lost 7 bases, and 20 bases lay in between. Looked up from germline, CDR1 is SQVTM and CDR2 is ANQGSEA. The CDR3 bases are TGCAGCGTTGCGCAGGACAACTACGCGAGGGAGCAGTACTTC. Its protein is CSVAQDNYAREQYF.

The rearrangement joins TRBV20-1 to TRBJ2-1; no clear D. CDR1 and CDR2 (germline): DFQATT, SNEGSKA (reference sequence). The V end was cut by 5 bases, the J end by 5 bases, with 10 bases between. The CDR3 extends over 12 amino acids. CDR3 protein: CSASRSDNEQFF. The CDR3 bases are TGCAGTGCTTCCCGGAGCGACAATGAGCAGTTCTTC.

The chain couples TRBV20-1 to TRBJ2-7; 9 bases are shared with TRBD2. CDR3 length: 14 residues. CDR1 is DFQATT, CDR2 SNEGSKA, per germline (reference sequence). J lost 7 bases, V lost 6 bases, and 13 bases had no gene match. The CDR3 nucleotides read TGCAGTGCCCGGAGGGCTAGCGGGACAAGGGAGCAGTACTTC. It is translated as CSARRASGTREQYF.

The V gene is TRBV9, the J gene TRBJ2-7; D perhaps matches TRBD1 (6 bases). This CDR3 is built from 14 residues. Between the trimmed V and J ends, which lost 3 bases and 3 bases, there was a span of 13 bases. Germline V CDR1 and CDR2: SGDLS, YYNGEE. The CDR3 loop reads CASSALGQSYEQYF. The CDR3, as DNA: TGTGCCAGCAGCGCCCTAGGACAGAGCTACGAGCAGTACTTC.

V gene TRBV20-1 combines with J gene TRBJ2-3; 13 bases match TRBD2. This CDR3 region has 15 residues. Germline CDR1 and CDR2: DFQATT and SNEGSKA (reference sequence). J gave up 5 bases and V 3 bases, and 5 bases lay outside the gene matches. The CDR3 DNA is TGCAGTGCTAGCCGGACTAGCGGGAGAGAAGATACGCAGTATTTT. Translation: CSASRTSGREDTQYF.

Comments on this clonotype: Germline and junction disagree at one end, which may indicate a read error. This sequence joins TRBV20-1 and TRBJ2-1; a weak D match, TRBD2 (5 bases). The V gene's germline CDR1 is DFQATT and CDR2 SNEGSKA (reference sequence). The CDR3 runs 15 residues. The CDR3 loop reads CSASMPAVNYNEQLF. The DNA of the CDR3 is TGCAGTGCTAGTATGCCAGCGGTGAACTACAATGAGCAGCTCTTC.

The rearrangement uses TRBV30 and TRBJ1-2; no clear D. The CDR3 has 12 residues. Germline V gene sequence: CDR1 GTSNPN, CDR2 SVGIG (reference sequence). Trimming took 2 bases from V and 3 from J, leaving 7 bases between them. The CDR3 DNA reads TGTGCCTGGAGTATGAAGTACTATGGCTACACCTTC. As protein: CAWSMKYYGYTF.

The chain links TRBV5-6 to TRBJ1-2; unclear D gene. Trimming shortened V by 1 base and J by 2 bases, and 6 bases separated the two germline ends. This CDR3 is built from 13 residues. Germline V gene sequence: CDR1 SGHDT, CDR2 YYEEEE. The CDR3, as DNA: TGTGCCAGCAGCTTGACAGACAACTATGGCTACACCTTC. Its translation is CASSLTDNYGYTF.

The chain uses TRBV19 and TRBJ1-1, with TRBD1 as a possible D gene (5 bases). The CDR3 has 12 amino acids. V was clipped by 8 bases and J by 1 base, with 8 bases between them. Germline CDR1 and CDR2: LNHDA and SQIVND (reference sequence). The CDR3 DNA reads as TGTGCCAGTGGACAACCGAACACTGAAGCTTTCTTT. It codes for CASGQPNTEAFF. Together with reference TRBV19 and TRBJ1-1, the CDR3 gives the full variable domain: DGGITQSPKYLFRKEGQNVTLSCEQNLNHDAMYWYRQDPGQGLRLIYYSQIVNDFQKGDIAEGYSVSREKKESFPLTVTSAQKNPTAFYLCASGQPNTEAFFGQGTRLTVV.

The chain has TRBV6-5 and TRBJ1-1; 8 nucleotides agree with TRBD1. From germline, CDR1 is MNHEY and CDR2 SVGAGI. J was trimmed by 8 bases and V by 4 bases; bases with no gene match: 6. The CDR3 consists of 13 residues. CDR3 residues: CASSSQGAVEAFF. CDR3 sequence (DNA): TGTGCCAGCAGTTCCCAGGGGGCAGTAGAAGCTTTCTTT.

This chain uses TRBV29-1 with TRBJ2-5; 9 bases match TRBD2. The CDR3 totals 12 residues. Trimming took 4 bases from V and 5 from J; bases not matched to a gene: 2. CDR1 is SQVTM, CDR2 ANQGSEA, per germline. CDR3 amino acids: CSVVLAGETQYF. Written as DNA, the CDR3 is TGCAGCGTTGTCCTAGCGGGGGAGACCCAGTACTTC.

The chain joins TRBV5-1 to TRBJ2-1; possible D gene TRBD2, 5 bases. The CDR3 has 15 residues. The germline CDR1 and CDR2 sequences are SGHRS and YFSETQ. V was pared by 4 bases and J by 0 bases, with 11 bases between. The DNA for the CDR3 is TGCGCCAGCAGCCTGCAGGCGGGCTCCTACAATGAGCAGTTCTTC. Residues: CASSLQAGSYNEQFF.

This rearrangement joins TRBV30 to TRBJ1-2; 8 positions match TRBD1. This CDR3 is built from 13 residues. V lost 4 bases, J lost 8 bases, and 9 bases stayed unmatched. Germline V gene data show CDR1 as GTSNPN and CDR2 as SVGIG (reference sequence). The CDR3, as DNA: TGTGCCTGGAACTTGGACAGGGCTTACGGCTACACCTTC. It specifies CAWNLDRAYGYTF.

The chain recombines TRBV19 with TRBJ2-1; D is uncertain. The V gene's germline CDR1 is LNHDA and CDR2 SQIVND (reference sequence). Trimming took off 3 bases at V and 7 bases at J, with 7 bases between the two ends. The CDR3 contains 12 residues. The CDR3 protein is CASSIEVNEQFF. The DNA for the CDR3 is TGTGCCAGTAGTATCGAGGTAAATGAGCAGTTCTTC.

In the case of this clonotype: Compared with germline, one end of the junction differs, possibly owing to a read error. The CDR3 nucleotides are TGTGCCACCAGTTCACCGCGGGACTTTTTCCCCTTC. Translated: CATSSPRDFFPF. This rearrangement joins TRBV15 to TRBJ2-4; tentative D call: TRBD2 (6 bases). CDR3 size: 12 residues. The V gene's germline CDR1 is LNHNV and CDR2 YYDKDF (reference sequence).

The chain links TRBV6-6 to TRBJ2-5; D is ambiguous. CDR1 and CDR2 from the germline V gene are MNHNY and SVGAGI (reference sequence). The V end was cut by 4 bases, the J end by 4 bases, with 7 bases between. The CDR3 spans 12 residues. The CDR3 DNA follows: TGTGCCAGCAGTTCACCGTTAGAGACCCAGTACTTC. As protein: CASSSPLETQYF.